This is a list of T cell receptor beta chains from one sample in a study of read filtering for tumor transcriptome and immune sequencing. Using its own MiXCR run on the reads, TCRdb lists one record per CDR3 protein. The repertoire holds tens of thousands of distinct CDR3 sequences, with 20% to 25% as singletons. Sequenced sample: a population of CD138-negative cells sorted from bone marrow. These TCRs come from a donor older than 35 with multiple myeloma. CDR3s include the opening cysteine and the closing phenylalanine or tryptophan. A D gene is named only where the DNA matches it firmly. Clone sizes are given selectively: once, few, many, or a class where the clone is expanded.

D gene: NA; J gene: TRBJ2-5; V gene: TRBV5-1; clone size: many; CDR3 DNA: TGCGCCAGCAGCTTGGAGGAAGAGACCCAGTACTTC; CDR3 protein: CASSLEEETQYF
D gene: NA; J gene: TRBJ2-7; V gene: TRBV30; clone size: few; CDR3 DNA: TGTGCCTGGAGTCTTCGGTGGGAGCAGTACTTC; CDR3 protein: CAWSLRWEQYF
D gene: TRBD2; J gene: TRBJ2-3; V gene: TRBV3-1; clone size: many; CDR3 DNA: TGTGCCAGCAGCCAAGATACTAGCGGTGGGACGCAGTATTTT; CDR3 protein: CASSQDTSGGTQYF
D gene: TRBD1; J gene: TRBJ2-1; V gene: TRBV11-1; clone size: many; CDR3 DNA: TGTGCCAGCAGGGACAGGGGTTCAGGTGAGCAGTTCTTC; CDR3 protein: CASRDRGSGEQFF
D gene: NA; J gene: TRBJ1-3; V gene: TRBV7-3; clone size: NA; CDR3 DNA: TGTGCCAGCAGCTTCTCAGGGCCCAACTCTGGAAACACCATATATTTT; CDR3 protein: CASSFSGPNSGNTIYF
D gene: NA; J gene: TRBJ2-3; V gene: TRBV28; clone size: NA; CDR3 DNA: TGTGCCAGCAGTTCTAGAATAGATACGCAGTATTTT; CDR3 protein: CASSSRIDTQYF
D gene: NA; J gene: TRBJ1-2; V gene: TRBV18; clone size: many; CDR3 DNA: TGTGCCAGCTCCTCGGACACGAAGAACTATGGCTACACCTTC; CDR3 protein: CASSSDTKNYGYTF
D gene: TRBD1; J gene: TRBJ1-2; V gene: TRBV20-1; clone size: many; CDR3 DNA: TGCAGTGGAGACAGGGGAGGCGGCTACACCTTC; CDR3 protein: CSGDRGGGYTF
D gene: TRBD2; J gene: TRBJ2-1; V gene: TRBV28; clone size: many; CDR3 DNA: TGTGCCAGCAGTTTGGGGGGGGGGACTGACAATGAGCAGTTCTTC; CDR3 protein: CASSLGGGTDNEQFF
D gene: NA; J gene: TRBJ1-4; V gene: TRBV11-2; clone size: many; CDR3 DNA: TGTGCCAGCAGCTCATCCACTTTTAGAAAGAAACTGTTTTTT; CDR3 protein: CASSSSTFRKKLFF
D gene: TRBD1; J gene: TRBJ1-1; V gene: TRBV7-3; clone size: few; CDR3 DNA: TGTGCCAGCAGCCCAGGGGGCGCGGGCACTGAAGCTTTCTTT; CDR3 protein: CASSPGGAGTEAFF
D gene: NA; J gene: TRBJ1-5; V gene: TRBV28; clone size: NA; CDR3 DNA: TGTGCCAGCAGAGTTCCCCAGGGTCAGCCCCAGCATTTT; CDR3 protein: CASRVPQGQPQHF
D gene: TRBD1; J gene: TRBJ2-1; V gene: TRBV5-1; clone size: NA; CDR3 DNA: TGCGCCGGCAGCCCCGGGACAGGTAATTTCCCGAGCTCCTACAGTGAGCAGTTCTTC; CDR3 protein: CAGSPGTGNFPSSYSEQFF
D gene: TRBD1; J gene: TRBJ2-3; V gene: TRBV5-1; clone size: few; CDR3 DNA: TGCGCCAGCAGGCATGGCGGCACAGGGGGTGATACGCAGTATTTT; CDR3 protein: CASRHGGTGGDTQYF
D gene: NA; J gene: TRBJ2-5; V gene: TRBV5-1; clone size: many; CDR3 DNA: TGCGCCAGCAGCTTGACTAGCAAAGAGACCCAGTACTTC; CDR3 protein: CASSLTSKETQYF
D gene: TRBD2; J gene: TRBJ2-5; V gene: TRBV5-8; clone size: NA; CDR3 DNA: TGTGCCAGCAGCTTGGTGGTAGCGGGCCAAGAGGTCCAGTACTTC; CDR3 protein: CASSLVVAGQEVQYF
D gene: NA; J gene: TRBJ2-2; V gene: TRBV11-2; clone size: NA; CDR3 DNA: TGTGCCAGCAGCTCCGCCCCCGGGGAGCTGTTTTTT; CDR3 protein: CASSSAPGELFF
D gene: NA; J gene: TRBJ2-3; V gene: TRBV7-9; clone size: once; CDR3 DNA: TGTGCCATCCTGCCTAGGGGGAAGACAGATACGCAGTATTTT; CDR3 protein: CAILPRGKTDTQYF
D gene: NA; J gene: TRBJ1-1; V gene: TRBV11-1; clone size: many; CDR3 DNA: TGTGCCAGCAGCGGGGGTACTGAAGCTTTCTTT; CDR3 protein: CASSGGTEAFF
D gene: TRBD1; J gene: TRBJ2-3; V gene: TRBV28; clone size: many; CDR3 DNA: TGTGCCAGCATGACAGGGGCAGATACGCAGTATTTT; CDR3 protein: CASMTGADTQYF